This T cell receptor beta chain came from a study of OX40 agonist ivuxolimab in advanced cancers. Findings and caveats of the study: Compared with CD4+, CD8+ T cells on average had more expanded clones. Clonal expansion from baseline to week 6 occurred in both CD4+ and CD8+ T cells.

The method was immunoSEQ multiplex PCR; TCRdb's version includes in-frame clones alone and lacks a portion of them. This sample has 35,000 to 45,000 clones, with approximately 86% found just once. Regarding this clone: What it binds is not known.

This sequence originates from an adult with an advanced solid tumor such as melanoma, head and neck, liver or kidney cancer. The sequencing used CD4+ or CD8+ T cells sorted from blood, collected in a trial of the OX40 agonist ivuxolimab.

DNA of the CDR3: TGCAGCGTTGACCCGGGACACGCTGCGAACACTGAAGCTTTCTTT. Protein sequence: CSVDPGHAANTEAFF. The chain combines TRBV29-1 with TRBJ1-1, with D perhaps TRBD1 (6 bases). Germline V gene lookup returns CDR1 SQVTM and CDR2 ANQGSEA. V dropped 3 bases and J dropped 1 base, with 15 bases sitting between them. The CDR3 has 15 amino acids.